The rows below give T cell receptor beta chains drawn from one sample of a study of T cells in Graves' hyperthyroidism and ophthalmopathy. TCRdb processed the multiplex PCR reads anew with MiXCR; each CDR3 protein has one entry. The sample consists of around 500,000 distinct CDR3 sequences, about 20% of them appearing once. The sequenced sample consisted of blood. These TCRs come from an older woman with Graves' ophthalmopathy. Both conserved end residues are part of each CDR3. Each record gives: V gene, J gene, clone size, D gene, CDR3 DNA, CDR3 protein. D genes are given only for firm matches. Only some rows state a clone size, as once, few, many or a class for expanded clones.

v_call: TRBV7-2; j_call: TRBJ1-1; clone_size: NA; d_call: NA; cdr3_nt: TGTGCCAGCAGTTACCAGGGCACGAACACTGAAGCTTTCTTT; cdr3_aa: CASSYQGTNTEAFF
v_call: TRBV7-9; j_call: TRBJ2-2; clone_size: NA; d_call: TRBD2; cdr3_nt: TGTGCCAGCAGCGTCCCTAGCGGGGGGAACACCGGGGAGCTGTTTTTT; cdr3_aa: CASSVPSGGNTGELFF
v_call: TRBV7-6; j_call: TRBJ2-5; clone_size: few; d_call: NA; cdr3_nt: TGTGCCAGCAGCCAGCCCTGGAGGGGAGGAAGGGAGACCCAGTACTTC; cdr3_aa: CASSQPWRGGRETQYF
v_call: TRBV28; j_call: TRBJ2-7; clone_size: NA; d_call: TRBD2; cdr3_nt: TGTGCCAGCACCCCCACTAGCGGGAGCTCCTACGAGCAGTACTTC; cdr3_aa: CASTPTSGSSYEQYF
v_call: TRBV5-1; j_call: TRBJ2-7; clone_size: few; d_call: NA; cdr3_nt: TGCGCCAGCAGCTTGTCAGTCGGCAATCCCTACGAGCAGTACTTC; cdr3_aa: CASSLSVGNPYEQYF
v_call: TRBV6-2/TRBV6-3; j_call: TRBJ1-1; clone_size: few; d_call: TRBD1; cdr3_nt: TGTGCCAGCACCAAACTACAGGGGGCGAGCACTGAAGCTTTCTTT; cdr3_aa: CASTKLQGASTEAFF
v_call: TRBV20-1; j_call: TRBJ2-5; clone_size: NA; d_call: NA; cdr3_nt: TGCAGTGCTAGAGTGGGGAGATCGGGACTCCAAGAGACCCAGTACTTC; cdr3_aa: CSARVGRSGLQETQYF
v_call: TRBV6-1; j_call: TRBJ2-7; clone_size: few; d_call: TRBD2; cdr3_nt: TGTGCCAGCAACCAACTAGCGGGGCTAAGCTCCTACGAGCAGTACTTC; cdr3_aa: CASNQLAGLSSYEQYF
v_call: TRBV3-1; j_call: TRBJ1-5; clone_size: few; d_call: NA; cdr3_nt: TGTGCCAGCAGCCATGGACCTAGCAATCAGCCCCAGCATTTT; cdr3_aa: CASSHGPSNQPQHF
v_call: TRBV2; j_call: TRBJ1-5; clone_size: many; d_call: NA; cdr3_nt: TGTGCCAGCAGAGGGGATCCTCCTCAGCCCCAGCATTTT; cdr3_aa: CASRGDPPQPQHF
v_call: TRBV12-5; j_call: TRBJ2-3; clone_size: NA; d_call: NA; cdr3_nt: TGTGCTAGTGGTACCATCCAGCGGGTGACCAGCACAGATACGCAGTATTTT; cdr3_aa: CASGTIQRVTSTDTQYF
v_call: TRBV2; j_call: TRBJ2-1; clone_size: many; d_call: TRBD2; cdr3_nt: TGTGCCAGCAGCGGAACTAGCGGGAGCGGCAATGAGCAGTTCTTC; cdr3_aa: CASSGTSGSGNEQFF
v_call: TRBV7-9; j_call: TRBJ2-7; clone_size: NA; d_call: TRBD1; cdr3_nt: TGTGCCAGCAGCGGGACAGGGGGAAGCGAGCAGTACTTC; cdr3_aa: CASSGTGGSEQYF
v_call: TRBV20-1; j_call: TRBJ2-3; clone_size: NA; d_call: NA; cdr3_nt: TGCAGTGCTGGAGCGGGCCTAATCACAGATACGCAGTATTTT; cdr3_aa: CSAGAGLITDTQYF
v_call: TRBV12-3/TRBV12-4; j_call: TRBJ2-5; clone_size: few; d_call: TRBD2; cdr3_nt: TGTGCCAGCAGTTCTGAGGCGGGAGGGCGCATTCCTATGGAGACCCAGTACTTC; cdr3_aa: CASSSEAGGRIPMETQYF
v_call: TRBV2; j_call: TRBJ1-2; clone_size: NA; d_call: TRBD1; cdr3_nt: TGTGCCAGCAGTGAGACAGGGGGGGGCTACACCTTC; cdr3_aa: CASSETGGGYTF